What follows is one TCR beta chain and its context. The target antigen is unknown. The data were taken from a study of T cell responses to AZD1222 COVID-19 vaccine. The protocol was immunoSEQ multiplex PCR, while the TCRdb copy is restricted to in-frame clones and leaves out a portion. The data hold fewer than 100,000 clones, with around 91% observed a single time. Germline CDR1 is SGHDN and CDR2 is FVKESK. V lost 0 bases and J 7 bases, leaving 18 bases between the germline ends. CDR3 length equals 17 residues. Study results and caveats: Clonal diversity was possibly underestimated, and the donors were mostly white British, with more females. Reportedly, close to half of spike-specific TCRs are directed against unmutated variant regions.

J is TRBJ1-4 and V is TRBV14; no firm D call. Sequencing was performed on peripheral blood, taken on day 0 of AZD1222 vaccination. This TCR derives from an adult in good health. The CDR3: CASSQEGLRVGREKLFF. CDR3 DNA sequence: TGTGCCAGCAGCCAAGAAGGCCTTAGGGTGGGTCGTGAAAAACTGTTTTTT.